This T cell receptor (beta chain) was found in a study of technical replicates of blood from a handful of donors. Sequencing was performed with immunoSEQ multiplex PCR; in TCRdb, only in-frame clones are kept and a portion is missing. This table holds approximately 75,000 clones, under 97% found once. Germline V gene data show CDR1 as SGHRS and CDR2 as YFSETQ. Trimming took off 7 bases at V and 0 bases at J, with 10 bases between the two ends. The CDR3 runs to 13 residues. This receptor was obtained from a human donor in good health. Input material: T cells isolated from PBMCs. The gene calls are TRBV5-1 and TRBJ2-5; TRBD1 is a possible D gene (6 bases). The CDR3 sequence: CASSGDNQETQYF. DNA for the CDR3: TGCGCCAGCTCCGGGGACAACCAAGAGACCCAGTACTTC.